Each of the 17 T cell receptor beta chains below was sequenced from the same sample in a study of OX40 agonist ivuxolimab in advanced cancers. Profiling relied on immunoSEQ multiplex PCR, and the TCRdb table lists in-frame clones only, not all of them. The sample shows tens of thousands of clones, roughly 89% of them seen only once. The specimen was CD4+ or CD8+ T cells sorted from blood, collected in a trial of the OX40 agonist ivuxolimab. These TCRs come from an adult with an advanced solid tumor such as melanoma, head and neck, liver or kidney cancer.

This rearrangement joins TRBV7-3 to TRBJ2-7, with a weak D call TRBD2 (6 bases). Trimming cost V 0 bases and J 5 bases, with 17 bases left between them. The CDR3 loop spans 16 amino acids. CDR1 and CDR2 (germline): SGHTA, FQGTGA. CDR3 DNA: TGTGCCAGCAGCTTAACCCCCCCGGGAGAGCTCCACGAGCAGTACTTC. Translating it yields CASSLTPPGELHEQYF.

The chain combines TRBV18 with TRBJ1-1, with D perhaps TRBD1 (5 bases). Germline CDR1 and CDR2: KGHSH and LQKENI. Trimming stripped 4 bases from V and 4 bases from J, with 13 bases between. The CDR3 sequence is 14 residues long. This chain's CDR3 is CASSRDFQGTEAFF. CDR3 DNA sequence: TGTGCCAGCTCACGGGACTTTCAAGGCACTGAAGCTTTCTTT.

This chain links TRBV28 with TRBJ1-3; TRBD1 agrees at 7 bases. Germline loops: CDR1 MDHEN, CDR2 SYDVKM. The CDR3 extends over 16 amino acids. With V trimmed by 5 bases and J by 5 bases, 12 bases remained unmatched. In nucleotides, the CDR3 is TGTGCCAGCAGTCCTCTACAGGGGAAAAAAAGAAACACCATATATTTT. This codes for CASSPLQGKKRNTIYF.

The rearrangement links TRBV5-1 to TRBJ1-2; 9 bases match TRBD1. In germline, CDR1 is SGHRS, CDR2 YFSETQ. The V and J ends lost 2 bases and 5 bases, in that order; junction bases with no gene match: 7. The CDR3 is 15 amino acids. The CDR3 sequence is CASSLQGQGSYGYTF. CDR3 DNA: TGCGCCAGCAGCTTACAGGGACAGGGCTCGTATGGCTACACCTTC.

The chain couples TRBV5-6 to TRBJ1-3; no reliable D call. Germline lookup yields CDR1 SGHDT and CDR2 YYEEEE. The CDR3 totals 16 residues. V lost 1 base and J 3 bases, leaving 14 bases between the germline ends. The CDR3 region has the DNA TGTGCCAGCAGCTTGTGGAACACCAGAGGTGGAAACACCATATATTTT. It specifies CASSLWNTRGGNTIYF.

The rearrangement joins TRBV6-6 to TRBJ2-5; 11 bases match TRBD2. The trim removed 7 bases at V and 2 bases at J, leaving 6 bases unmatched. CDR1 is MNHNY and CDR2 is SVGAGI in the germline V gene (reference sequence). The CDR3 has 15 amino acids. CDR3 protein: CASNLAGGTQETQYF. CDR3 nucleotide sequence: TGTGCCAGCAACCTAGCGGGAGGTACTCAAGAGACCCAGTACTTC.

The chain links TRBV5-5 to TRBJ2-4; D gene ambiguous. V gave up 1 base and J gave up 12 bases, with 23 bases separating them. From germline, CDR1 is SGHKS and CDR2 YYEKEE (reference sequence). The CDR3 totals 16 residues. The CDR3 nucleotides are TGTGCCAGCAGCTTGACCCCTCAGGCCGTCAATACTCCTCAGTACTTC. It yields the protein CASSLTPQAVNTPQYF.

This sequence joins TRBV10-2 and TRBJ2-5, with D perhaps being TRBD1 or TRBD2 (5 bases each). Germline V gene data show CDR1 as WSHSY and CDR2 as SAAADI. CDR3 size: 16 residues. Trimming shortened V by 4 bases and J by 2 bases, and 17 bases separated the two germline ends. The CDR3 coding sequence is TGCGCCAGCAGTGTGGCTCGGGGTCCAGGGCAAGAGACCCAGTACTTC. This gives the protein CASSVARGPGQETQYF.

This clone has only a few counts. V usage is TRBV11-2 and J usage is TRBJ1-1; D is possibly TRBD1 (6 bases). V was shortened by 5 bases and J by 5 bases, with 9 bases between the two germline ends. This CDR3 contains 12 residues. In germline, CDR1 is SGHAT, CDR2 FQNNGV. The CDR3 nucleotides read TGTGCCAGCAGCCTACAGGGTACTGAAGCTTTCTTT. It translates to CASSLQGTEAFF.

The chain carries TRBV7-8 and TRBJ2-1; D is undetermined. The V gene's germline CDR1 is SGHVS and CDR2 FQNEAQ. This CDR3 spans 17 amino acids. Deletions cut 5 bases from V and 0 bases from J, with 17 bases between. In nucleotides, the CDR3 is TGTGCCAGCAGCCACATACCCCGGGTGAGCTCCTACAATGAGCAGTTCTTC. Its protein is CASSHIPRVSSYNEQFF. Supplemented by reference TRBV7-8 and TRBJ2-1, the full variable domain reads GAGVSQSPRYKVAKRGQDVALRCDPISGHVSLFWYQQALGQGPEFLTYFQNEAQLDKSGLPSDRFFAERPEGSVSTLKIQRTQQEDSAVYLCASSHIPRVSSYNEQFFGPGTRLTVL.

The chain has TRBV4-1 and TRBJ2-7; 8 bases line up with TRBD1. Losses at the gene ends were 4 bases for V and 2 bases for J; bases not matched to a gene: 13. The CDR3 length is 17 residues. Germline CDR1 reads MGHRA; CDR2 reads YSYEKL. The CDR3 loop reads CASSPTDTTGGTYEQYF. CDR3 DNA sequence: TGCGCCAGCAGCCCTACAGATACCACAGGGGGAACCTACGAGCAGTACTTC.

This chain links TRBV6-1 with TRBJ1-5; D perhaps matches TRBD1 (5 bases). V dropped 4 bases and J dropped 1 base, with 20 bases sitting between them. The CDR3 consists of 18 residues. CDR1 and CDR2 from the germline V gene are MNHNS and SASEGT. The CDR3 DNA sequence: TGTGCCAGCAGTGCGGCCGGGACTCCGGGGGGGAGCAATCAGCCCCAGCATTTT. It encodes CASSAAGTPGGSNQPQHF.

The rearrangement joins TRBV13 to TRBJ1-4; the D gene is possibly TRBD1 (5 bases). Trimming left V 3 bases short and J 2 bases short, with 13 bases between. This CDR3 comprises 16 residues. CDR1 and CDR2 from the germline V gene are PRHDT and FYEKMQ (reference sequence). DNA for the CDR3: TGTGCCAGCAGCTTGTACAGGAAGGCGACTAATGAAAAACTGTTTTTT. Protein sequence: CASSLYRKATNEKLFF.

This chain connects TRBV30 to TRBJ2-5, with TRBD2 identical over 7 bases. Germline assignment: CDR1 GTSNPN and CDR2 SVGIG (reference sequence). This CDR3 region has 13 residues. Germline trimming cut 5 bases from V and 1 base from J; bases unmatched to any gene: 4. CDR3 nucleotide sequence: TGTGCCTGGGGGGGAGGGCCCCAAGAGACCCAGTACTTC. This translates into CAWGGGPQETQYF.

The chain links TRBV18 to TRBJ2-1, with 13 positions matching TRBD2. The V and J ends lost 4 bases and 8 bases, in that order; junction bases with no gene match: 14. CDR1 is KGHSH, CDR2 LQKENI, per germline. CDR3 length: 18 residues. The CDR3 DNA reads TGTGCCAGCTCACTCGCTGATTCCGGGACTAGCGGGAACTATGAGCAGTTCTTC. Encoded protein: CASSLADSGTSGNYEQFF.

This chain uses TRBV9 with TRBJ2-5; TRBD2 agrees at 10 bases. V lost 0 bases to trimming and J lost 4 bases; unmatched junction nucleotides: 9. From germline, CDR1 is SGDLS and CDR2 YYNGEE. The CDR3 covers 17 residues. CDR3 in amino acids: CASSVDHNSSGRETQYF. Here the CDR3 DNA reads TGTGCCAGCAGCGTAGATCACAATTCTAGCGGGAGAGAGACCCAGTACTTC.

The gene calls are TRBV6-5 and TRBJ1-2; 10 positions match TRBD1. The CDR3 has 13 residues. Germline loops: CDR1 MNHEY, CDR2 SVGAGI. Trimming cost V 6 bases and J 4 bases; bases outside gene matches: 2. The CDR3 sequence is CASRTGGSYGYTF. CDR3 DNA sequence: TGTGCCAGCAGGACAGGGGGCAGCTATGGCTACACCTTC.